This entry is about one T cell receptor (beta chain). The antigen it binds to is not known. Base qualities are not recorded, but no much larger clone differs from it by a single base. These data are taken from a study of CD8 T cells in Susac syndrome (dated by TCRdb to between 2018 and 2021). In terms of the full investigation: Of the Susac syndrome patients who were sequenced, more than 5 had clinically active disease and about 8 were in clinical remission. At blood withdrawal, Susac syndrome patients were either therapy-naive, taking corticosteroids (in some cases with IVIg as well), or taking IVIg alone. Repertoire sequencing was used to test whether CD8+ T cell activation and differentiation in Susac syndrome was antigen driven. CD8+ T cell repertoire clonality was compared between some 12 healthy donors, approximately 14 Susac syndrome patients and around 16 multiple sclerosis patients. The paper's findings and limits, for the study overall: Around 15 Susac-specific public clones were identified in the total CD8+ repertoire, and roughly five Susac-specific public clones were identified in the CD8+ TEMRA repertoire. CD8+ repertoires in Susac syndrome showed clonal expansion, which was highest in CD8+ TEMRA cells and was greater in clinically active patients than in remitting patients. The number of individuals in the TCR sequencing and HLA analysis was acknowledged as relatively small.

RNA was extracted with the RNeasy kit and roughly 0.5 to 1 ug was reverse transcribed using random hexamers. The immunoSEQ multiplex PCR assay, which covers 54 Vbeta and 13 Jbeta segments, was used to amplify TCR beta CDR3 regions. PCR amplification bias was corrected using a synthetic template baseline for primer optimization and computational correction. Under the source paper's analysis protocol: Reads were annotated to V, D and J genes according to IMGT and were analyzed with immunoSEQ Analyzer, with only productive sequences retained. To calculate clonality, Shannon entropy was normalized by log2 of the number of productive unique sequences and then subtracted from one. For each patient and control, public and private clones were evaluated among the 100 most prevalent clones. A clone was defined as Susac-specific if it was absent from the healthy and MS cohorts, from over 1,000 published viral clones and from other ImmuneACCESS disease sequences. TCRdb reran the public reads through fastp at Q25 and MiXCR, keeping productive beta chains. Every CDR3 protein is listed once, alongside the most common genes and DNA of its rows. None of the V and J calls come from the authors' own analysis; TCRdb made them. The sample table records some 96,000 distinct CDR3 sequences; 95% of these occur just once. 0.3% of the sample is held by the ten biggest clonotypes.

Peripheral blood CD8+ and CD4+ T cells from healthy donors, Susac syndrome patients and multiple sclerosis patients were profiled by high-throughput TCR beta sequencing. Susac syndrome patients met recently defined diagnostic criteria for definite or probable disease. Bulk CD8+ and CD4+ T cells were purified magnetically by negative isolation, whereas CD8+ TEMRA cells were enriched by FACS. Blood was drawn into EDTA tubes, processed within 24 hours, and PBMCs were isolated by density gradient centrifugation. PBMCs intended for TCR sequencing were cryopreserved in liquid nitrogen and were subsequently thawed in a 37 degrees C water bath. A purity of at least 90% was achieved for sorted or isolated CD4+, CD8+ and CD8+ TEMRA cells. The TCR comes from a human donor with Susac syndrome. The sequencing input was CD8+ T cells from PBMCs.

The encoded CDR3 is CASTSAPTGPRDEQFF. DNA sequence: TGTGCCAGCACCTCAGCACCGACAGGGCCTCGGGATGAGCAGTTCTTC. The chain was built from TRBV5-6 and TRBJ2-1; TRBD1 agrees with 7 junctional bases. Relative to germline, V is missing 6 bases and J is missing 8 bases, with 17 bases of the junction outside any gene match. Taken from cysteine to phenylalanine, the CDR3 has 16 residues. Just CDR3 DNA is preserved here, 48 bases in frame from base 1. The germline V gene yields SGHDT for CDR1 and YYEEEE for CDR2.